This T cell receptor beta chain was captured in a study of T cells after yellow fever vaccination. TCRdb reanalysed the 5' RACE reads using MiXCR and keeps one entry per CDR3 protein. Here the sample spans approximately 300,000 distinct CDR3 sequences, roughly 8.7% being singletons. The table lists this clonotype with many counts. The sequence was collected from a man aged 18 to 29 who received the YFV17D yellow fever vaccine. The material sequenced was PBMCs, taken on the day of the first yellow fever vaccination.

The CDR3 reads CASSLIQTGELFF. CDR3 nucleotide sequence: TGCGCCAGCAGCTTAATACAAACCGGGGAGCTGTTTTTT. The chain carries TRBV5-1 and TRBJ2-2, with unresolved D. The CDR3 covers 13 residues. Trimming removed 2 bases from V and 5 bases from J, with 7 bases in between. Germline-derived CDR1 and CDR2 are SGHRS and YFSETQ.